The T cell receptor (beta chain) under discussion was sequenced for a study of blood T cell repertoires in COVID-19. Study summary: PBMCs, B-cell-depleted T cells, or T cells were the source of the cDNA or gDNA that made up the material.

Here immunoSEQ multiplex PCR was the method, and the copy in TCRdb shows in-frame clones only, minus some. Of around 200,000 clones listed, about 88% are singletons. The junction had 4 bases not matched to a gene; V was cut back by 5 bases and J by 0 bases. CDR3 length: 15 amino acids. CDR1 is MNHEY and CDR2 is SMNVEV in the germline V gene (reference sequence). The V gene is TRBV27, the J gene TRBJ2-1; TRBD2 agrees at 7 bases. This receptor was identified in a man aged 25-45 years with active or convalescent COVID-19. Material: peripheral blood. The CDR3 sequence is CASSLAASSYNEQFF. In nucleotides, the CDR3 is TGTGCCAGCAGTCTAGCGGCTAGCTCCTACAATGAGCAGTTCTTC.